These 17 T cell receptor beta chains were sequenced from one sample in a study of T cells after yellow fever vaccination. MiXCR, applied by TCRdb to the 5' RACE reads, yields one record per CDR3 protein. Of 100,000 to 150,000 distinct CDR3 sequences in the sample, more than 7.5% were seen once. Specimen: CD8+ T cells sorted from PBMCs, collected on the day of the yellow fever booster vaccination. These receptors originate from a man between 18 and 35 years old who received the YFV17D yellow fever vaccine.

The chain employs TRBV6-5 and TRBJ2-6, with 7 bases matching TRBD1. The length of the CDR3 is 20 residues. Germline CDR1 and CDR2: MNHEY and SVGAGI. The V and J ends lost 0 bases and 0 bases, in that order; junction bases with no gene match: 11. CDR3 region: CASSYSILETGSSGANVLTF. DNA for the CDR3: TGTGCCAGCAGTTACTCCATACTCGAGACAGGGTCCTCTGGGGCCAACGTCCTGACTTTC.

This clonotype has at least ten counts. The chain combines TRBV29-1 with TRBJ1-2, with 10 bases lining up with TRBD1. This CDR3 has 13 residues. CDR1 is SQVTM and CDR2 is ANQGSEA in the germline V gene. V was pared by 6 bases and J by 5 bases, with 6 bases of the junction left unmatched. Here the CDR3 reads CSVLTGGRYGYTF. The CDR3 DNA reads TGCAGCGTCTTGACAGGGGGCCGATATGGCTACACCTTC.

The CDR3 coding sequence is TGCAGTGCCGTAAAGGGGACCCAGTACTTC. Amino acids: CSAVKGTQYF. The chain employs TRBV20-1 and TRBJ2-5, with D uncertain. V lost 6 bases and J 7 bases, leaving 9 bases between the germline ends. Per the germline V gene, CDR1 is DFQATT and CDR2 is SNEGSKA (reference sequence). There are 10 residues in the CDR3.

This clonotype came up a few times. The chain carries TRBV3-1 and TRBJ2-7; D is undetermined. CDR1 LGHDT and CDR2 YNNKEL come from the germline V gene (reference sequence). CDR3 size: 15 residues. V was trimmed by 2 bases and J by 0 bases, leaving 11 bases between them. The CDR3 protein is CASSQTTALSYEQYF. The CDR3 DNA is TGTGCCAGCAGCCAAACCACAGCCCTCTCCTACGAGCAGTACTTC.

This sequence joins TRBV19 and TRBJ1-2; D is ambiguous. This CDR3 is 14 amino acids long. The germline V gene has CDR1 LNHDA and CDR2 SQIVND (reference sequence). Deletions cut 1 base from V and 4 bases from J, with 10 bases between. The CDR3 DNA follows: TGTGCCAGTAGTATAGCTCTTTGGGGCTATGGCTACACCTTC. It codes for CASSIALWGYGYTF.

The sample holds a few counts of this clonotype. V usage is TRBV4-1 and J usage is TRBJ2-2, with 7 bases matching TRBD1. The length of the CDR3 is 14 residues. Germline loops: CDR1 MGHRA, CDR2 YSYEKL. Germline trimming cut 3 bases from V and 6 bases from J; bases unmatched to any gene: 4. The CDR3 loop is CASSQADRAGELFF. In DNA, the CDR3 is TGCGCCAGCAGCCAGGCAGACAGGGCCGGGGAGCTGTTTTTT.

The rearrangement uses TRBV5-6 and TRBJ2-7; D unresolved. The V end lost 5 bases, the J end lost 0 bases, and 18 bases lay between the germline ends. From germline, CDR1 is SGHDT and CDR2 YYEEEE. The CDR3 extends over 16 amino acids. In nucleotides, the CDR3 is TGTGCCAGCAGGCCGGTGGTCCCCGGTGTCTCCTACGAGCAGTACTTC. Translation gives CASRPVVPGVSYEQYF.

The chain links TRBV6-5 to TRBJ1-2; D unresolved. The CDR3 totals 15 residues. Germline V CDR1 and CDR2: MNHEY, SVGAGI. V lost 2 bases and J 4 bases, leaving 14 bases between the germline ends. In DNA form, the CDR3 reads TGTGCCAGCAGTTACGCCCAGTCAGGAATCTATGGCTACACCTTC. It yields the protein CASSYAQSGIYGYTF.

This clonotype has only a few counts. This chain links TRBV12-3 or TRBV12-4 with TRBJ2-1; a possible D gene is TRBD1 (5 bases). V was clipped by 3 bases and J by 1 base, with 10 bases between them. The CDR3 runs 15 residues. The CDR3 nucleotides read TGTGCCAGCAGTTTCAGGGTGAATTCCTACAATGAGCAGTTCTTC. Translation: CASSFRVNSYNEQFF.

This clonotype was picked up a small number of times. The gene calls are TRBV6-5 and TRBJ2-7, with TRBD2 as a possible D gene (5 bases). The CDR3 length is 14 residues. Per germline, CDR1 MNHEY and CDR2 SVGAGI. V lost 3 bases and J 0 bases, leaving 9 bases between the germline ends. The CDR3, as DNA: TGTGCCAGCAGTTATTCTGGAGGCTCCTACGAGCAGTACTTC. It is translated as CASSYSGGSYEQYF.

This clonotype was observed a few times. The CDR3 here is CASGWTGTYEQYV. As DNA, the CDR3 is TGTGCCAGCGGCTGGACAGGGACCTACGAGCAGTACGTC. The V and J genes are TRBV5-5 and TRBJ2-7; 8 positions match TRBD1. The trim removed 7 bases at V and 2 bases at J, leaving 5 bases unmatched. CDR1 is SGHKS and CDR2 is YYEKEE in the germline V gene (reference sequence). This CDR3 spans 13 amino acids.

The CDR3 nucleotides read TGTGCCAGCAGGGATTTAGAGGAGTACTTC. This gives the protein CASRDLEEYF. The gene calls are TRBV6-2 or TRBV6-3 and TRBJ2-7; D is unclear. This CDR3 is built from 10 residues. In germline, CDR1 is MNHEY, CDR2 SVGEGT. V was pared by 6 bases and J by 11 bases, with 11 bases between.

The chain recombines TRBV3-1 with TRBJ2-1; D not certain. The germline CDR1 and CDR2 sequences are LGHDT and YNNKEL (reference sequence). CDR3 length: 17 amino acids. V was cut by 2 bases and J by 8 bases, with 22 bases left in between. For the CDR3, the DNA is TGTGCCAGCAGCCAACCTACTTTGAACTACGATGGGCATGAGCAGTTCTTC. This encodes CASSQPTLNYDGHEQFF.

The chain joins TRBV2 to TRBJ2-3; D possibly corresponds to TRBD1 (5 bases). This CDR3 has 13 amino acids. V lost 8 bases and J lost 4, with 13 bases in between. Germline assignment: CDR1 SNHLY and CDR2 FYNNEI. DNA for the CDR3: TGTGCCAGCCTTAGGAAGGGGTCAGATACGCAGTATTTT. Translated: CASLRKGSDTQYF.

This clonotype came up a few times. The V gene is TRBV29-1, the J gene TRBJ1-1; no reliable D call. Germline V gene lookup returns CDR1 SQVTM and CDR2 ANQGSEA. The ends were cut back, 3 bases at V and 4 bases at J, with 6 bases in the middle. The CDR3 covers 11 residues. This CDR3 reads CSVEYSTEAFF. Written as DNA, the CDR3 is TGCAGCGTTGAGTACTCCACTGAAGCTTTCTTT. Variable domain in full (rest from reference TRBV29-1 and TRBJ1-1): SAVISQKPSRDICQRGTSLTIQCQVDSQVTMMFWYRQQPGQSLTLIATANQGSEATYESGFVIDKFPISRPNLTFSTLTVSNMSPEDSSIYLCSVEYSTEAFFGQGTRLTVV.

This clonotype was seen only a few times. The chain uses TRBV29-1 and TRBJ2-5; 14 bases fit TRBD2. Germline CDR1 is SQVTM and CDR2 is ANQGSEA. The CDR3 sequence is 16 residues long. The V gene end was trimmed by 4 bases and the J gene end by 2 bases; junction bases not matched to a gene: 6. The CDR3 DNA sequence: TGCAGCGTTGTCTGGGGGACTAGCGGGGGACAAGAGACCCAGTACTTC. Translating gives CSVVWGTSGGQETQYF.

This clonotype has a handful of counts. The V and J genes are TRBV5-1 and TRBJ1-6; D remains unclear. The V and J ends lost 8 bases and 4 bases respectively, with 19 bases between them. This CDR3 is built from 16 residues. Per germline, CDR1 SGHRS and CDR2 YFSETQ. CDR3 region: CASSLSGQDYNSPLHF. The CDR3 DNA follows: TGCGCCAGTTCCCTGAGTGGGCAGGATTATAATTCACCCCTCCACTTT. Full variable domain (rest looked up from reference TRBV5-1 and TRBJ1-6): KAGVTQTPRYLIKTRGQQVTLSCSPISGHRSVSWYQQTPGQGLQFLFEYFSETQRNKGNFPGRFSGRQFSNSRSEMNVSTLELGDSALYLCASSLSGQDYNSPLHFGNGTRLTVT.